The entry below gives a single TCR beta chain sequence along with its context. This clone's antigen is unknown. It has no much larger one-base neighbor in the sample; base qualities were not kept. The instrument given in TCRdb is Illumina HiSeq 1500. The raw public data were reprocessed by TCRdb itself: fastp quality trimming at Q25, MiXCR clonotype calling, in-frame beta chains only. Rows with one shared CDR3 protein collapse into an entry with the most common genes and DNA. This sample holds 700,000 to 950,000 distinct CDR3 sequences; about 30% were observed only once. Around 12% of the sample rests with the top ten. Counted from cysteine to phenylalanine, this CDR3 has 15 amino acids. The only DNA kept is the CDR3, 45 bases in frame from the first base. V is pared back by 1 base and J by 6 bases, with 16 bases lying between the germline termini. CDR1 and CDR2 (WSHSY, SAAADI) derive from the germline V gene.

Taken with the paper, the label for treatment or condition translates to: in vitro stimulation with specific CMV peptide epitopes to enrich CMV-specific T cells. This sample was included in a study of T cell repertoires in cytomegalovirus infection (dated by TCRdb to between 2018 and 2021). In the study overall: The peptide stimulations were aimed at well-studied HLA-B-restricted epitopes as well as recently identified HLA-C-restricted CMV epitopes, whose presentation resists viral immunomodulation. The HLA type of each donor mattered for the analysis, because public TCR beta signatures pointed to carriage of CMV infection along with the matching HLA type.

What the research found in general, with its limitations: In both this cohort and an independent roughly 400-donor cohort, the cumulative frequency of public TCR beta family members distinguished carriers of CMV infection plus the relevant HLA type. The ex vivo response was dominated by HLA-C-restricted CMV-specific TCR beta clonotypes, which also provided the single most frequent clonotype in two of eight donors.

This clonotype originated in a human donor in good health (CMV status not recorded). Some clones in this sample may be carry-over from other donors' samples. Sequencing used cultured CD8+ T cells from PBMCs, obtained from culture after CMV antigen stimulation. The chain joins TRBV10-2 to TRBJ2-7, with no D gene named confidently. The CDR3 region reads CASSEFRFGPAEQYF. The nucleotide sequence is given as TGCGCCAGCAGTGAGTTTCGATTCGGGCCAGCCGAGCAGTACTTC.